Below are 22 T cell receptor beta chains sequenced from a single sample in a study of T cell responses to AZD1222 COVID-19 vaccine. Repertoires were generated with immunoSEQ multiplex PCR, while TCRdb's copy carries only in-frame clones and drops some. The profile shows under 150,000 clones, around 85% of them singletons. The sample was peripheral blood, taken 28 days after the second dose of the MenACWY control vaccine. The receptor source for this set is an adult who received the MenACWY meningococcal vaccine as a control.

This clone has only one observation. The J gene is TRBJ2-5, the V gene TRBV19, with TRBD2 matching over 8 bases. The J segment lost 14 bases and the V segment lost 6 bases, leaving 11 bases of the junction unmatched. Germline V gene data show CDR1 as LNHDA and CDR2 as SQIVND (reference sequence). This CDR3 region has 12 residues. The chain's CDR3 is CASSPRRGGKYF. CDR3 in DNA: TGTGCCAGTAGCCCTCGCCGCGGGGGGAAATACTTC.

The chain couples TRBV6-5 to TRBJ1-3; no definite D call. Trimming removed 0 bases at V and 4 bases at J, with 13 bases between. The CDR3 contains 16 residues. CDR1 MNHEY and CDR2 SVGAGI come from the germline V gene. CDR3 DNA: TGTGCCAGCAGTTACTCGAACCAAGCCGCGGGAAACACCATATATTTT. Translating it yields CASSYSNQAAGNTIYF.

J is TRBJ1-1 and V is TRBV2; 8 bases map to TRBD1. The V gene end was trimmed by 8 bases and the J gene end by 2 bases; junction bases not matched to a gene: 10. The CDR3 has 15 residues. Germline assignment: CDR1 SNHLY and CDR2 FYNNEI. CDR3 residues: CASGPSGQANTEAFF. In DNA, the CDR3 is TGTGCCAGCGGGCCATCGGGACAGGCTAACACTGAAGCTTTCTTT.

J is TRBJ1-6 and V is TRBV21-1. TRBV21-1 is classified as a pseudogene. This CDR3 is 18 amino acids long. DNA of the CDR3: TGTGCCAGCAGCAAAGAGGGAATGGGAGGGGCGGTCAATTCACCCCTCCACTTT. It is translated as CASSKEGMGGAVNSPLHF.

The V call is TRBV19, the J call TRBJ1-5; 11 bases map to TRBD1. The V gene end was trimmed by 10 bases and the J gene end by 6 bases; junction bases not matched to a gene: 8. Germline V gene sequence: CDR1 LNHDA, CDR2 SQIVND (reference sequence). The CDR3 length is 14 residues. DNA for the CDR3: TGTGCCACTAGGGGGACAGGGGGTATTCAGCCCCAGCATTTT. Protein: CATRGTGGIQPQHF. Full variable domain (remainder filled in from reference TRBV19 and TRBJ1-5): DGGITQSPKYLFRKEGQNVTLSCEQNLNHDAMYWYRQDPGQGLRLIYYSQIVNDFQKGDIAEGYSVSREKKESFPLTVTSAQKNPTAFYLCATRGTGGIQPQHFGDGTRLSIL.

The chain joins TRBV30 to TRBJ2-5, with TRBD2 matching over 10 bases. The CDR3 spans 15 residues. Looked up from germline, CDR1 is GTSNPN and CDR2 is SVGIG (reference sequence). V lost 0 bases to trimming and J lost 5 bases; unmatched junction nucleotides: 6. CDR3 nucleotide sequence: TGTGCCTGGAGTGTTGGAGCGGGAGGGCCGGAGACCCAGTACTTC. Translation: CAWSVGAGGPETQYF. Looking up the rest from reference TRBV30 and TRBJ2-5 gives the full variable domain: SQTIHQWPATLVQPVGSPLSLECTVEGTSNPNLYWYRQAAGRGLQLLFYSVGIGQISSEVPQNLSASRPQDRQFILSSKKLLLSDSGFYLCAWSVGAGGPETQYFGPGTRLLVL.

This chain connects TRBV5-6 to TRBJ1-2; D is undetermined. CDR1 SGHDT and CDR2 YYEEEE come from the germline V gene. The CDR3 runs 15 residues. Trimming removed 1 base from V and 4 bases from J, with 14 bases in between. The CDR3: CASSLPSRGAYGYTF. Written as DNA, the CDR3 is TGTGCCAGCAGCTTGCCGTCCCGCGGCGCCTATGGCTACACCTTC.

This rearrangement joins TRBV19 to TRBJ2-3; 13 bases align to TRBD2. The germline CDR1 and CDR2 sequences are LNHDA and SQIVND (reference sequence). The V segment lost 2 bases and the J segment 3 bases; nucleotides outside the gene matches: 2. The CDR3 is 16 amino acids. DNA of the CDR3: TGTGCCAGTAGTATACAGGGACTAGCGGGGACAGATACGCAGTATTTT. Its protein is CASSIQGLAGTDTQYF.

This clone was picked up one time. The rearrangement links TRBV5-1 to TRBJ1-2; 8 bases align to TRBD1. The CDR3 spans 13 residues. CDR1 and CDR2 from the germline V gene are SGHRS and YFSETQ. Trimming cost V 1 base and J 7 bases; bases outside gene matches: 3. CDR3: CASSLQGAAGYTF. For the CDR3, the DNA is TGCGCCAGCAGCTTGCAGGGGGCGGCTGGCTACACCTTC.

The chain is built from TRBV7-9 and TRBJ1-2, with unresolved D. Trimming removed 4 bases at V and 0 bases at J, with 3 bases between. The length of the CDR3 is 12 residues. Germline V gives CDR1 SEHNR, CDR2 FQNEAQ (reference sequence). The CDR3 is CASSSSNYGYTF. Here the CDR3 DNA reads TGTGCCAGCAGCTCATCTAACTATGGCTACACCTTC.

The V and J genes are TRBV4-1 and TRBJ2-7; 7 positions match TRBD1. This CDR3 is 15 amino acids long. The J segment lost 1 base and the V segment lost 0 bases, leaving 3 bases of the junction unmatched. Germline values: CDR1 MGHRA, CDR2 YSYEKL. CDR3 nucleotide sequence: TGCGCCAGCAGCCAAGATGGGACAGCGTCCTACGAGCAGTACTTC. Translating it yields CASSQDGTASYEQYF.

The genes are TRBV21-1 and TRBJ2-7; no DNA check was done on the table's D call, TRBD1. TRBV21-1 is deemed a pseudogene. CDR3 size: 18 residues. CDR3 DNA: TGTGCCAGCAGCAAAGGCGGGCAGGGGGTTCCCCTATTGTACGAGCAGTACGTC. This gives the protein CASSKGGQGVPLLYEQYV.

The chain has TRBV15 and TRBJ1-5, with D maybe TRBD1 (6 bases). Deletions cut 5 bases from V and 5 bases from J, with 19 bases between. The length of the CDR3 is 16 residues. Looked up from germline, CDR1 is LNHNV and CDR2 is YYDKDF (reference sequence). The CDR3: CATSRGDRKWDQPQHF. CDR3 sequence (DNA): TGTGCCACCAGCCGGGGAGACAGGAAGTGGGATCAGCCCCAGCATTTT.

The V and J genes are TRBV4-1 and TRBJ2-3; 9 bases agree with TRBD1. V was clipped by 0 bases and J by 5 bases; unmatched bases: 3. The germline CDR1 and CDR2 sequences are MGHRA and YSYEKL. The CDR3 loop spans 15 amino acids. In DNA, the CDR3 is TGCGCCAGCAGCCAAGAGGGACAGGGAATAGATACGCAGTATTTT. Its protein product is CASSQEGQGIDTQYF.

This chain connects TRBV24-1 to TRBJ2-1; D tentatively fits TRBD1 or TRBD2 (7 bases each). CDR1 is KGHDR, CDR2 SFDVKD, per germline. Trimming removed 7 bases from V and 6 bases from J, with 21 bases in between. This CDR3 comprises 16 residues. CDR3 residues: CATRDPTQGGSNEQFF. The DNA for the CDR3 is TGTGCCACCAGGGACCCGACGCAGGGGGGGTCCAATGAGCAGTTCTTC.

The rearrangement links TRBV7-2 to TRBJ2-1; 9 bases are a match to TRBD2. In germline, CDR1 is SGHTA, CDR2 FQGNSA. This CDR3 comprises 18 residues. Germline trimming cut 1 base from V and 7 bases from J; bases unmatched to any gene: 14. CDR3 coding DNA: TGTGCCAGCAGCTTAGTCGGCGGGAGGGCCGGGGGTATGAATGAGCAGTTCTTC. Amino acid sequence: CASSLVGGRAGGMNEQFF.

This clone is labeled as medium-sized. The J gene is TRBJ1-1, the V gene TRBV18; D gene unclear. The CDR3 consists of 15 residues. Germline assignment: CDR1 KGHSH and CDR2 LQKENI. Trimming took 2 bases from V and 3 from J, leaving 13 bases between them. CDR3 sequence: CASSPVGYGYTEAFF. CDR3 DNA: TGTGCCAGCTCACCAGTCGGGTACGGGTACACTGAAGCTTTCTTT.

The V call is TRBV4-3, the J call TRBJ2-5; D is perhaps TRBD1 or TRBD2 (6 bases each). Trimming shortened V by 0 bases and J by 2 bases, and 13 bases separated the two germline ends. CDR1 is LGHNA, CDR2 YSLEER, per germline. CDR3 length equals 16 residues. The DNA of the CDR3 is TGCGCCAGCAGCCAAGACTGGGGGGCAGGGCAAGAGACCCAGTACTTC. Translated: CASSQDWGAGQETQYF.

V and J are TRBV5-1 and TRBJ2-2; D could derive from TRBD1 or TRBD2 (5 bases each). The germline V gene has CDR1 SGHRS and CDR2 YFSETQ. The ends were cut back, 1 base at V and 3 bases at J, with 10 bases in the middle. CDR3 size: 15 residues. CDR3 region: CASSLTGTDTGELFF. CDR3 nucleotides: TGCGCCAGCAGCTTGACCGGGACGGACACCGGGGAGCTGTTTTTT. Supplemented by reference TRBV5-1 and TRBJ2-2, the full variable domain reads KAGVTQTPRYLIKTRGQQVTLSCSPISGHRSVSWYQQTPGQGLQFLFEYFSETQRNKGNFPGRFSGRQFSNSRSEMNVSTLELGDSALYLCASSLTGTDTGELFFGEGSRLTVL.

The table lists this clone with a few counts. V gene TRBV15 combines with J gene TRBJ2-7; D is undetermined. From germline, CDR1 is LNHNV and CDR2 YYDKDF (reference sequence). The CDR3 contains 16 residues. The V and J ends lost 0 bases and 1 base respectively, with 13 bases between them. CDR3 amino acids: CATSRDLAQKSYEQYF. The CDR3, as DNA: TGTGCCACCAGCAGAGATCTCGCCCAGAAGTCCTACGAGCAGTACTTC. Full variable domain (rest looked up from reference TRBV15 and TRBJ2-7): DAMVIQNPRYQVTQFGKPVTLSCSQTLNHNVMYWYQQKSSQAPKLLFHYYDKDFNNEADTPDNFQSRRPNTSFCFLDIRSPGLGDTAMYLCATSRDLAQKSYEQYFGPGTRLTVT.

The chain links TRBV28 to TRBJ1-2; D call uncertain. V lost 0 bases, J lost 6 bases, and 5 bases lay in between. Germline CDR1 is MDHEN and CDR2 is SYDVKM. This CDR3 region has 12 residues. CDR3 region: CASSLWTHGYTF. The CDR3 bases are TGTGCCAGCAGTTTATGGACCCATGGCTACACCTTC.

The chain joins TRBV24-1 to TRBJ2-1; no clear D gene. Trimming shortened V by 6 bases and J by 1 base, and 9 bases separated the two germline ends. This CDR3 is built from 14 residues. Germline assignment: CDR1 KGHDR and CDR2 SFDVKD. The CDR3 DNA reads as TGTGCCACCAGTAAGGGCTGGTCCTACAATGAGCAGTTCTTC. Residues: CATSKGWSYNEQFF.